Reported below is one TCR beta chain. Its antigen is still unknown. From germline, CDR1 is SGHRS and CDR2 YFSETQ. V lost 3 bases, J lost 4 bases, and 9 bases stayed unmatched. CDR3 length: 18 residues. Semi-nested PCR with Nested Universal Primer A followed constant-region reverse priming of full-length variable regions. Each CDR3 protein is one row after TCRdb ran MiXCR on the 5' RACE reads. The profile shows 52,000 or so distinct CDR3 sequences, less than 25% of them singletons. Treg sorting used a CD4+CD25+CD127-/low gate. Study-level points and caveats: Tumor memory CD4+ T cell TCR gene usage clustered with blood and lymph node memory CD4+ cells and lymph node naive CD4+ cells.

The chain has TRBV5-1 and TRBJ2-1; 14 positions agree with TRBD2. Sequencing was carried out using tumor-infiltrating Tregs sorted from the breast tumor. This receptor was taken from a female donor with breast cancer. The CDR3 loop reads CASSSRTSGGLRYNEQFF. Here the CDR3 DNA reads TGCGCCAGCAGCTCCCGGACTAGCGGGGGGCTGAGATACAATGAGCAGTTCTTC.